The 3 T cell receptor beta chains in this list originate from one sample, sequenced in a study of T cells after posttransplantation cyclophosphamide. TCRdb's table, derived via immunoSEQ multiplex PCR, lists solely in-frame clones and lacks some. The specimen has about 38,000 clones, none found just once. The specimen was PBMCs. The receptor source for this set is a man aged 50 to 60 in good health, CMV-negative, and a related stem cell transplant donor.

This clone has a count of ten or more. The chain has TRBV4-1 and TRBJ2-7; 10 bases are shared with TRBD2. The CDR3 extends over 15 amino acids. Trimming cost V 1 base and J 3 bases; bases outside gene matches: 3. CDR1 MGHRA and CDR2 YSYEKL come from the germline V gene. CDR3 protein: CASSQGTSGNYEQYF. DNA for the CDR3: TGCGCCAGCAGCCAAGGGACTAGCGGAAACTACGAGCAGTACTTC.

This clone has ten or more counts. The rearrangement uses TRBV4-3 and TRBJ2-4; perhaps TRBD1 as D (5 bases). The CDR3 loop spans 15 amino acids. Germline CDR1 LGHNA, CDR2 YSLEER. The V end was cut by 5 bases, the J end by 0 bases, with 11 bases between. For the CDR3, the DNA is TGCGCCAGCAGCTACGACAGAGGAGCCAAAAACATTCAGTACTTC. Translating it yields CASSYDRGAKNIQYF.

Of note for this clone: With a much larger clone just one base away, this may be a read error. Other DNA sequences in this sample translate to the same CDR3. This chain links TRBV18 with TRBJ2-1, with D perhaps TRBD2 (6 bases). The V end lost 0 bases, the J end lost 0 bases, and 12 bases lay between the germline ends. CDR3 length equals 17 residues. Germline CDR1 KGHSH, CDR2 LQKENI. The CDR3 bases are TGTGCCAGCTCACCACCGACTAGGCTGAGCTCCTACAATGAGCAGTTCTTC. Encoded protein: CASSPPTRLSSYNEQFF.